This entry describes one T cell receptor (beta chain). The germline gives CDR1 MNHEY, CDR2 SMNVEV (reference sequence). The CDR3 contains 13 residues. Regarding treatment: preoperative locoregional IRX-2 cytokine immunotherapy. This phase Ib study tested locoregional IRX-2 cytokine immunotherapy given before surgery. Assay used: immunoSEQ multiplex PCR; TCRdb lists only in-frame clones, some missing. The data show around 62,000 clones, approximately 94% seen once. The data stem from a study of preoperative IRX-2 immunotherapy in early breast cancer. The V call is TRBV27, the J call TRBJ2-5, with 7 bases matching TRBD1. The J call may be in error: the DNA end matches TRBJ2-7 better. This sequence was found in a human donor with breast cancer. The specimen was taken from a patient treated with IRX-2 immunotherapy. The CDR3 DNA follows: TGTGCCAGTAGTGGGACAGCTTTTTACGAGCAGTACTTC. Translation gives CASSGTAFYEQYF.